This T cell receptor beta chain was identified during a study of blood T cell repertoires in COVID-19. Study information: Both acute and convalescent COVID-19 samples were obtained from the United States, Italy and Spain. Sources were T cells, B-cell-depleted T cells, or PBMCs; the material itself was cDNA or gDNA.

Original handling: It was from reference gene primer amplification that nucleated cell counts were estimated. Generated by immunoSEQ multiplex PCR, the TCRdb table keeps only in-frame clones and is missing some. That table supplies the V and J calls and clone size; D and trimming were determined from the DNA. In the table there are roughly 52,000 clones, 85% of which are singletons. This CDR3 contains 12 residues. Trimming took 1 base from V and 9 from J, leaving 7 bases between them. This clone showed up just once. The sequence derives from a human donor in a cohort sampled during active COVID-19. Material: peripheral blood. This chain links TRBV12-3 or TRBV12-4 with TRBJ2-1, with D possibly TRBD2 on 6 matching bases. CDR3 region: CASSLEGGEQFF. The CDR3 DNA follows: TGTGCCAGCAGTTTAGAGGGAGGTGAGCAGTTCTTC.